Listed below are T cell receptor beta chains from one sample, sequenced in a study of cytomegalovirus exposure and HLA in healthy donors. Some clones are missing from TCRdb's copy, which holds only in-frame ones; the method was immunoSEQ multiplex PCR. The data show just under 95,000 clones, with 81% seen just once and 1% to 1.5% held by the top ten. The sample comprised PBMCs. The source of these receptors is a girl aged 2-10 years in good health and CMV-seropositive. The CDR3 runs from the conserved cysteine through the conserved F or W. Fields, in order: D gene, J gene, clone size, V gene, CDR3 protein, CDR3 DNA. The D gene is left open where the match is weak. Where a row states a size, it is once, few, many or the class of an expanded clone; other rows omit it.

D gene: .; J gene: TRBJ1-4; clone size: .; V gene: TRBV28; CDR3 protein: CASSPWDTRDEKLFF; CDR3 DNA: TGTGCCAGCAGTCCCTGGGACACGAGGGATGAAAAACTGTTTTTT
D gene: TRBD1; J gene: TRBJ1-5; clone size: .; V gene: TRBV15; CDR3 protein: CATSSVGTGLNQPQHF; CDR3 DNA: TGTGCCACCAGCAGTGTTGGGACAGGGCTCAATCAGCCCCAGCATTTT
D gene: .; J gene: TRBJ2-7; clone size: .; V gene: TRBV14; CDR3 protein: CASSPYRASGYEQYF; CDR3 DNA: TGTGCCAGCAGCCCATACAGGGCCAGTGGCTACGAGCAGTACTTC
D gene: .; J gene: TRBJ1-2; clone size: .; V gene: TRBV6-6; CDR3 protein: CAGRAEANYGYTF; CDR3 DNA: TGTGCCGGGCGGGCAGAGGCTAACTATGGCTACACCTTC
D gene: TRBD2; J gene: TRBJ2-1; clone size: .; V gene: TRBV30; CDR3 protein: CAWSTGLAGEQFF; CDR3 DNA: TGTGCCTGGAGTACGGGACTAGCTGGTGAGCAGTTCTTC
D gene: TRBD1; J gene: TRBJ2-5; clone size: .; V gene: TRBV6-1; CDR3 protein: CASSEATGTGKETQYF; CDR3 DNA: TGTGCCAGCAGTGAAGCCACCGGGACAGGGAAAGAGACCCAGTACTTC
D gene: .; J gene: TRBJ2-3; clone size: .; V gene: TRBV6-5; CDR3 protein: CASSKRPRGDTQYF; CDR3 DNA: TGTGCCAGCAGTAAGAGGCCTAGAGGAGATACGCAGTATTTT
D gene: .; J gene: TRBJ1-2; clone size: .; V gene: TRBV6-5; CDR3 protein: CASTRQQGYYGYTF; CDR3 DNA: TGTGCCAGCACCCGACAACAGGGATACTATGGCTACACCTTC
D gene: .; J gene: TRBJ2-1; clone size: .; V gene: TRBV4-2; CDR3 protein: CASSQATPSLRNEQFF; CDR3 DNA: TGTGCCAGCAGCCAAGCGACTCCTTCTCTACGCAATGAGCAGTTCTTC
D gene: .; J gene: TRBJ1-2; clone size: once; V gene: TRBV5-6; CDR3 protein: CASSLAVLTDGYTF; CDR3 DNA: TGTGCCAGCAGCTTGGCCGTTTTAACAGATGGCTACACCTTC
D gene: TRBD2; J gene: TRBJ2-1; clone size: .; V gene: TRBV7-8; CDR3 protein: CASSGGLAGEQFF; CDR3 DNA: TGTGCCAGCAGCGGAGGACTAGCCGGTGAGCAGTTCTTC
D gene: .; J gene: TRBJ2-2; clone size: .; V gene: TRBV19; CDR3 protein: CASSIRENTGELFF; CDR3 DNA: TGTGCCAGTAGTATTAGAGAGAACACCGGGGAGCTGTTTTTT
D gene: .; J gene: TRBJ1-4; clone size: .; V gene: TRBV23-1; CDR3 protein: CASTGRGPTNEKLFF; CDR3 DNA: TGCGCCAGCACCGGCCGTGGGCCAACTAATGAAAAACTGTTTTTT
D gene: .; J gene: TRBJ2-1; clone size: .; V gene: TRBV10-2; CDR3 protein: CASSGRRSSYNEQFF; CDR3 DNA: TGCGCCAGCAGTGGGCGGAGAAGCTCCTACAATGAGCAGTTCTTC
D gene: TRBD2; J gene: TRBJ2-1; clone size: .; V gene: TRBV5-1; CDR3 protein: CASSLEGLVGHEQFF; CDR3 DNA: TGCGCCAGCAGCTTGGAGGGACTAGTTGGTCATGAGCAGTTCTTC
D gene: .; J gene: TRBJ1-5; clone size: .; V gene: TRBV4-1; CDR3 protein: CASSQGRVLLSQPQHF; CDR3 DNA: TGCGCCAGCAGCCAAGGACGGGTCTTATTGAGTCAGCCCCAGCATTTT
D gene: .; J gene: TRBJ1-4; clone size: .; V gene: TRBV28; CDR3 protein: CASSLRENEKLFF; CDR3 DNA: TGTGCCAGCAGTTTACGAGAGAATGAAAAACTGTTTTTT
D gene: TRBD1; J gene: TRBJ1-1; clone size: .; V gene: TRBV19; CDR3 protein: CASRPGGRFTEAFF; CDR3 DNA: TGTGCCAGTAGACCAGGGGGTCGGTTCACTGAAGCTTTCTTT
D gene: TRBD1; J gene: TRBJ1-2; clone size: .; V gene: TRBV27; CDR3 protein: CASTRLGQGRLTDGYTF; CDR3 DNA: TGTGCCAGCACCCGCCTGGGACAGGGGAGACTGACGGACGGCTACACCTTC
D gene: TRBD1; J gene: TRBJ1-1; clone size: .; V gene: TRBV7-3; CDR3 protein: CASSSRQGATEAFF; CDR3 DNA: TGTGCCAGCAGCTCCCGACAGGGGGCTACTGAAGCTTTCTTT
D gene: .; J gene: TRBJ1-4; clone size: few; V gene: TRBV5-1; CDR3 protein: CASSSQVPGNEKLFF; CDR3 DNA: TGCGCCAGCAGCTCGCAGGTACCAGGCAATGAAAAACTGTTTTTT
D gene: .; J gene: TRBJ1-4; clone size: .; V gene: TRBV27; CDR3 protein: CASMGANEKLFF; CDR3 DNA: TGTGCCAGCATGGGGGCAAATGAAAAACTGTTTTTT
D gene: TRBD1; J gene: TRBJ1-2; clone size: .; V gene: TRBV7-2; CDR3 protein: CASSLGTGDGYTF; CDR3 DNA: TGTGCCAGCAGCTTAGGGACAGGGGACGGCTACACCTTC
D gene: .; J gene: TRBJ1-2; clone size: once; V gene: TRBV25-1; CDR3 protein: CASSESHIPGYTF; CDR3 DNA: TGTGCCAGCAGTGAATCCCACATTCCCGGCTACACCTTC
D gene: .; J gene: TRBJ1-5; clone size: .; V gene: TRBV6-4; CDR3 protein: CASSDQGGRGPQHF; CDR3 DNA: TGTGCCAGCAGTGATCAGGGCGGTAGAGGCCCCCAGCATTTT
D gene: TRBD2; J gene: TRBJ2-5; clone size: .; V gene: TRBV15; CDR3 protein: CATSRGAGGIQETQYF; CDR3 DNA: TGTGCCACCAGCAGAGGAGCGGGAGGGATCCAAGAGACCCAGTACTTC
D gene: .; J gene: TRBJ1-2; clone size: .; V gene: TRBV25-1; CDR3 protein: CASSAAGMNYGYTF; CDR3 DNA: TGTGCCAGCAGTGCAGCAGGGATGAACTATGGCTACACCTTC
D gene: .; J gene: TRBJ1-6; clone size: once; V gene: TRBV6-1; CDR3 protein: CASSESQIYNSPLHF; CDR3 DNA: TGTGCCAGCAGTGAATCACAGATCTATAATTCACCCCTCCACTTT
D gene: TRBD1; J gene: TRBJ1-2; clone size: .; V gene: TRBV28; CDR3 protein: CASSLGSTGVNYGYTF; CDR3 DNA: TGTGCCAGCAGTTTAGGATCGACAGGGGTGAACTATGGCTACACCTTC
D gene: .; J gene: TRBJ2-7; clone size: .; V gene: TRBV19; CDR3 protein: CASSGSHEQYF; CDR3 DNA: TGTGCCAGTAGCGGTAGTCACGAGCAGTACTTC
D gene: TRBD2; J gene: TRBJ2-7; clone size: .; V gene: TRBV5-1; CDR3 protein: CASSVSGDSYEQYF; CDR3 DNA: TGCGCCAGCAGCGTTAGCGGGGATTCCTACGAGCAGTACTTC
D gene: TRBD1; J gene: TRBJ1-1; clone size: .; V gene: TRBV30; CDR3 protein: CACLTLPAGTGNRYLNTEAFF; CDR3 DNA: TGTGCCTGCCTGACGCTACCGGCCGGGACAGGGAACCGATACTTGAACACTGAAGCTTTCTTT
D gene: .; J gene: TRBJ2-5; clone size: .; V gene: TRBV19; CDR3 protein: CASTRGSGQETQYF; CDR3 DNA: TGTGCCAGTACCCGCGGCAGCGGCCAAGAGACCCAGTACTTC
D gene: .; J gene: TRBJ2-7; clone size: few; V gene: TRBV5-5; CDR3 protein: CASSFQTGITPYEQYF; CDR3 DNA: TGTGCCAGCAGCTTCCAAACAGGGATTACACCTTACGAGCAGTACTTC
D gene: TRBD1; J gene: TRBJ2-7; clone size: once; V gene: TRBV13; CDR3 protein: CASSPGQGALIYEQYF; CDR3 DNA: TGTGCCAGCAGCCCCGGACAGGGGGCGCTTATATACGAGCAGTACTTC
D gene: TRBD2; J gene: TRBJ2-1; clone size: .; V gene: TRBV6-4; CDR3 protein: CASSDSPEGGKEQFF; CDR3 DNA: TGTGCCAGCAGTGACTCGCCCGAGGGAGGGAAGGAGCAGTTCTTC